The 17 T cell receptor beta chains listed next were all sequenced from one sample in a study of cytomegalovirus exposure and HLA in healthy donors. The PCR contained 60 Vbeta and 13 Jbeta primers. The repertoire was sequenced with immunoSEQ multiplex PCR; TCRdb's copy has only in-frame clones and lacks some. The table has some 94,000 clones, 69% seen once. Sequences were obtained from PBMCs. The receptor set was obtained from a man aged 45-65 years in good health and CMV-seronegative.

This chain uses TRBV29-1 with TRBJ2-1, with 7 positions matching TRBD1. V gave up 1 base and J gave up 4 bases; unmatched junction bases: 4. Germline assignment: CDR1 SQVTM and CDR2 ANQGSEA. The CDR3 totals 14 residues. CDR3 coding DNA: TGCAGCGTTGAAGGACAGGGAGTTTACAATGAGCAGTTCTTC. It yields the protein CSVEGQGVYNEQFF.

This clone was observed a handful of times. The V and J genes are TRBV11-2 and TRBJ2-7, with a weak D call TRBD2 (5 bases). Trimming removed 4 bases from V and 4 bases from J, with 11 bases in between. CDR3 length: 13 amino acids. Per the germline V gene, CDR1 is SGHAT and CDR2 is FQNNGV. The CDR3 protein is CASSSGPGYEQYV. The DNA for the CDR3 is TGTGCCAGCAGCTCCGGACCGGGGTACGAGCAGTACGTC.

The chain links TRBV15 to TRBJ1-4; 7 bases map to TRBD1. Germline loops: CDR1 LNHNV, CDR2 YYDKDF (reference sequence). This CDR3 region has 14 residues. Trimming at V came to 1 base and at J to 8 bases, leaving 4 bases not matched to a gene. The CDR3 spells CATSRVRGEEKLFF. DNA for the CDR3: TGTGCCACCAGCAGAGTCAGGGGGGAGGAAAAACTGTTTTTT.

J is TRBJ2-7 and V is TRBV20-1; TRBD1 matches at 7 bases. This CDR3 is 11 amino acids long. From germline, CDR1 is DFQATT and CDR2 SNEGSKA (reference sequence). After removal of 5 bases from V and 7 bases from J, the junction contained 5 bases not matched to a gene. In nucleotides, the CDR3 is TGCAGTGCTGAACAGGGGTGGGAGCAGTACTTC. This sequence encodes CSAEQGWEQYF.

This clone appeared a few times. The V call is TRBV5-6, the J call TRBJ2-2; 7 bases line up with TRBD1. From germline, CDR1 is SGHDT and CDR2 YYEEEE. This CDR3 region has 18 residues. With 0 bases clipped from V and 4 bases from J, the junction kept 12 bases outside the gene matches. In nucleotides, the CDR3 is TGTGCCAGCAGCTTGGAACGGTGGTTCACAGGGGTCACCGGGGAGCTGTTTTTT. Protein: CASSLERWFTGVTGELFF.

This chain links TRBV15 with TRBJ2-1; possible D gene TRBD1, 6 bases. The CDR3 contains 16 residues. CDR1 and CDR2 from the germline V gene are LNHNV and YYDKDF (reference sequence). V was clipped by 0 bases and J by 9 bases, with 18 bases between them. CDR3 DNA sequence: TGTGCCACCAGCAGAGATGTGGCTGGGGGCTTTGGTGAGCAGTTCTTC. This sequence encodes CATSRDVAGGFGEQFF.

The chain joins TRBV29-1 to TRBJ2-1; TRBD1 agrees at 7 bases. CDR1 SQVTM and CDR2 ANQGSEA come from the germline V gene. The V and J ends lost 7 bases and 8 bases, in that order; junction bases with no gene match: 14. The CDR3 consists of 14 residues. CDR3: CSATRDSEGYEQFF. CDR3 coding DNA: TGCAGCGCTACCAGGGACAGTGAAGGCTATGAGCAGTTCTTC.

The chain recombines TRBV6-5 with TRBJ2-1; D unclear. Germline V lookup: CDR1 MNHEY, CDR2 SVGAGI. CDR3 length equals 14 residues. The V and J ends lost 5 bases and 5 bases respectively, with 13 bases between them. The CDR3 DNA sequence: TGTGCCAGCAGTCTCGCGACTGTTGACAATGAGCAGTTCTTC. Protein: CASSLATVDNEQFF.

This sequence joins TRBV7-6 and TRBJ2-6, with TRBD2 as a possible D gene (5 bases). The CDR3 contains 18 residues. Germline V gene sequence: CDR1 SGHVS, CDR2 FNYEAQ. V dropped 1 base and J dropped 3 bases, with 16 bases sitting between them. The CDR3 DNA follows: TGTGCCAGCAGCTTAGGCCACCCCAGAGGGAGTGGGGCCAACGTCCTGACTTTC. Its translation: CASSLGHPRGSGANVLTF.

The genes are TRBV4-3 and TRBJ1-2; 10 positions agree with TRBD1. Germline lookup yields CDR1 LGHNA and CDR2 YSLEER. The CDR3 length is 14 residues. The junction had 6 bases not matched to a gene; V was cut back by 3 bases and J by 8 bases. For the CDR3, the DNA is TGCGCCAGCAGCCAGAGACAGGGGGCGGGCGGCTACACCTTC. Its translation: CASSQRQGAGGYTF.

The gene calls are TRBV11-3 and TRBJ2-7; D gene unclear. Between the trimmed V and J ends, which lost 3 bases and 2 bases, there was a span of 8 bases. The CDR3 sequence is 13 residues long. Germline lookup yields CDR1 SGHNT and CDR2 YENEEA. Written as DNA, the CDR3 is TGTGCCAGCAGCTTGAGATCAACCTACGAGCAGTACTTC. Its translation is CASSLRSTYEQYF.

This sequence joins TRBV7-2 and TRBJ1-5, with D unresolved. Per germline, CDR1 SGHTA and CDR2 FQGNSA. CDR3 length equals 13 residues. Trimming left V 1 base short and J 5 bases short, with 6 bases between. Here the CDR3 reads CASSLVRDQPQHF. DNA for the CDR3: TGTGCCAGCAGCTTAGTTCGGGATCAGCCCCAGCATTTT.

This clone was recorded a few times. The CDR3 bases are TGCGCCAGCAGCTCATTACCAGGGACAGGGGGGGGCTACACCTTC. Translation gives CASSSLPGTGGGYTF. The chain couples TRBV5-1 to TRBJ1-2; 11 nucleotides agree with TRBD1. Trimming at V came to 3 bases and at J to 8 bases, leaving 9 bases not matched to a gene. Germline CDR1 SGHRS, CDR2 YFSETQ. This CDR3 has 15 amino acids.

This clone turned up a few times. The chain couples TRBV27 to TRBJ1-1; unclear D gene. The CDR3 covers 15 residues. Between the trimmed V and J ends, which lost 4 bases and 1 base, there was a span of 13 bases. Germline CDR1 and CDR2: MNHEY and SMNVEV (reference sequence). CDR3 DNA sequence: TGTGCCAGCAGTTGGTTGCAGGATCCGAACACTGAAGCTTTCTTT. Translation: CASSWLQDPNTEAFF.

CDR3 sequence (DNA): TGTGCCAGCAGCTTTGACAGGGATCAGCCCCAGCATTTT. Protein product: CASSFDRDQPQHF. The V gene is TRBV7-2, the J gene TRBJ1-5; 7 positions match TRBD1. Germline CDR1 and CDR2: SGHTA and FQGNSA. With 3 bases clipped from V and 5 bases from J, the junction kept 1 base outside the gene matches. This CDR3 spans 13 amino acids.

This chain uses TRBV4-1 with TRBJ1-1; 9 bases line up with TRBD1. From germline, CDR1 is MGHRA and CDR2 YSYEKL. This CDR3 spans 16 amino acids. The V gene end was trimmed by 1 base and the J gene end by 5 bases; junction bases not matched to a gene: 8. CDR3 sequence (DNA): TGCGCCAGCAGCCAAGGAGGGACAGGGAGGAGGACTGAAGCTTTCTTT. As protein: CASSQGGTGRRTEAFF.

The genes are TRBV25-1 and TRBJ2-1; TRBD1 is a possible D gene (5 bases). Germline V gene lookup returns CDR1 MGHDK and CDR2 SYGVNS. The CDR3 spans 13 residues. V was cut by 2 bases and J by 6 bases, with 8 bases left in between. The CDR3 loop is CASSEKGVNEQFF. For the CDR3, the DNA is TGTGCCAGCAGTGAAAAAGGGGTCAATGAGCAGTTCTTC.